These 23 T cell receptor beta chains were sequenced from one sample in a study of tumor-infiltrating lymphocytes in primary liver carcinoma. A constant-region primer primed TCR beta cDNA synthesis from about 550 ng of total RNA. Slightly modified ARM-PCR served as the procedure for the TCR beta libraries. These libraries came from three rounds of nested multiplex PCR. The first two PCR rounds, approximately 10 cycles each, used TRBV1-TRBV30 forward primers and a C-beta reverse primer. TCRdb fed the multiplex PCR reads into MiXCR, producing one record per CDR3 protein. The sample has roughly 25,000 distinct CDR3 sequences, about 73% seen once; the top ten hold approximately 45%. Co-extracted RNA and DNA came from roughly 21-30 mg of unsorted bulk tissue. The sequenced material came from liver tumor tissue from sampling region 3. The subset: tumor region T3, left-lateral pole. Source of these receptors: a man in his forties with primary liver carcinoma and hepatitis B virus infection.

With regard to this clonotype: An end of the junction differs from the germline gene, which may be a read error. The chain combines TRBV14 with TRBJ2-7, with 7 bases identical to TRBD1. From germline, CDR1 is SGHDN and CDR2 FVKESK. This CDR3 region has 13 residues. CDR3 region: CVSSTQGSYEQCF. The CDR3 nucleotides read TGTGTCAGCAGCACACAGGGGTCCTATGAGCAGTGCTTC.

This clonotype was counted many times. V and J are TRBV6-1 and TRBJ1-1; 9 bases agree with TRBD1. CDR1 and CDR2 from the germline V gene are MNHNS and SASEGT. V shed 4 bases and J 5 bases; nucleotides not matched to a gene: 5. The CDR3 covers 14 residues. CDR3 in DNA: TGTGCCAGCAGTGTTGACAGGGGGTATACTGAAGCTTTCTTT. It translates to CASSVDRGYTEAFF.

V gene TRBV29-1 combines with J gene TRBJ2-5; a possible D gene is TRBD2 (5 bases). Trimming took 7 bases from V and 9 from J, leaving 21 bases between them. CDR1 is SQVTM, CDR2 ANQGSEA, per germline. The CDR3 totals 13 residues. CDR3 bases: TGCAGCGGACTCACCCAATGGATGGAGGCCCAGTACTTC. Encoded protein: CSGLTQWMEAQYF.

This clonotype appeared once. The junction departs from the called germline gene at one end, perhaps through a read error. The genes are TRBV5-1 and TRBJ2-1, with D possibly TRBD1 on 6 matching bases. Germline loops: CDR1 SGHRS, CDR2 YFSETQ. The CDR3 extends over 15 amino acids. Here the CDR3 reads CASSTRTVSYNEQFF. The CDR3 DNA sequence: TGTGCCAGCAGCACCAGGACAGTTTCCTACAATGAGCAGTTCTTC. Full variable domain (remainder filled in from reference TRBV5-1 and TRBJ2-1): KAGVTQTPRYLIKTRGQQVTLSCSPISGHRSVSWYQQTPGQGLQFLFEYFSETQRNKGNFPGRFSGRQFSNSRSEMNVSTLELGDSALYLCASSTRTVSYNEQFFGPGTRLTVL.

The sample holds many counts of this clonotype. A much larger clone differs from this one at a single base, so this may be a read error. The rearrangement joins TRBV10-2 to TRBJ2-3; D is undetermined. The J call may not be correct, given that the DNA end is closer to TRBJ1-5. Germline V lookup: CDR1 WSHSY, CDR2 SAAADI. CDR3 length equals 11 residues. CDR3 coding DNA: TGCGCCAGCACTCCGGCAGATACGCAGCATTTT. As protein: CASTPADTQHF.

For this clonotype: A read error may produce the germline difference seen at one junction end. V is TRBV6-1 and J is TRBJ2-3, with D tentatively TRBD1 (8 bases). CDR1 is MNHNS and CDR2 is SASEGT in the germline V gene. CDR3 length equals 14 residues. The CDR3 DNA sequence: TGTGCCAGCATTTACAGGGGGGGCATAGATACTCAGTATTTT. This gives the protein CASIYRGGIDTQYF.

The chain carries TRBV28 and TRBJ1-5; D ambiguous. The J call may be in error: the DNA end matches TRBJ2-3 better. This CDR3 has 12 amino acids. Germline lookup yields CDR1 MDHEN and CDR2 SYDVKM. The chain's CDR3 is CASRNHGQPQYF. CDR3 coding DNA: TGTGCCAGTCGAAACCACGGCCAGCCCCAGTATTTT.

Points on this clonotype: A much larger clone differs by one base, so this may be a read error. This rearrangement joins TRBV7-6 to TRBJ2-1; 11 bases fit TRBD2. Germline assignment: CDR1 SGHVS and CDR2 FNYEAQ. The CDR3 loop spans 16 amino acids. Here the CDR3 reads CAGSRLAGGTIHEQFF. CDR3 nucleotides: TGTGCCGGCAGCAGGTTAGCGGGAGGGACTATCCATGAGCAGTTCTTC.

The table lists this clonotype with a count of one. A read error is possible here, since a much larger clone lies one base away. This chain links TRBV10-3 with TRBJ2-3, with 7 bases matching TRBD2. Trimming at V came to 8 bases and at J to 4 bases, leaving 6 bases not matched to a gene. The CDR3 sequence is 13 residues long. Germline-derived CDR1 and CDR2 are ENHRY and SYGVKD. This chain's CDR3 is CAIAGDPSDTQYF. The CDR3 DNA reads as TGTGCCATCGCGGGAGACCCCTCAGATACGCAGTATTTT.

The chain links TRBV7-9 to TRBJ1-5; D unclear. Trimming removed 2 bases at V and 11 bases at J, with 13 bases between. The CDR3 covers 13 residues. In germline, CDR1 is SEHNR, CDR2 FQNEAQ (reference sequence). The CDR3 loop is CASSLLGSATQHF. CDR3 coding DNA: TGTGCCAGCAGCTTACTGGGATCGGCGACCCAGCATTTT.

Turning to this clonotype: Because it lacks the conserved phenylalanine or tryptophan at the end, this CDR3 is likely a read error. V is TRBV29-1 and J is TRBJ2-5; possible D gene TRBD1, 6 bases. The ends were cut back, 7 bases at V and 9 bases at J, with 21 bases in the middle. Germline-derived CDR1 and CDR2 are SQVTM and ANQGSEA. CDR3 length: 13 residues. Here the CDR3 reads CSGLAQGMEAQYS. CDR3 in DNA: TGCAGCGGACTCGCCCAGGGGATGGAGGCCCAGTACTCC.

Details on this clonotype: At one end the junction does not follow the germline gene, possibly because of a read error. In DNA form, the CDR3 reads TGTGCCAGCAGCCCCTCCGCCTTATCATACAATGAGGAGTTCTTC. Translating it yields CASSPSALSYNEEFF. The rearrangement uses TRBV5-4 and TRBJ2-1, with D hard to call. This CDR3 contains 15 residues. Germline loops: CDR1 SGHNT, CDR2 YYREEE (reference sequence).

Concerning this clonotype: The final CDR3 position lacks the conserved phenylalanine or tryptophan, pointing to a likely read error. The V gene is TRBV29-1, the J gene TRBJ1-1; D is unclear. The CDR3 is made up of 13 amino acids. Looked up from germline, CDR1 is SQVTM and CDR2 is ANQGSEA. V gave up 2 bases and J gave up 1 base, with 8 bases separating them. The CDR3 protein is CSVESNGNTEAFM. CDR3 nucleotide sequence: TGCAGCGTTGAATCCAACGGGAACACTGAAGCTTTCATG.

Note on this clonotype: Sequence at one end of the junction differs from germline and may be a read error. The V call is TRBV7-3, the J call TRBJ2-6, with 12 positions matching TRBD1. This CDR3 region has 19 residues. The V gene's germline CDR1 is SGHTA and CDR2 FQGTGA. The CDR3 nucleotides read TGTACCAGCAGCCAATCTCCGGGACAGGGGGCGCTTGGGGCCAACGTCCTGATTTTC. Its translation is CTSSQSPGQGALGANVLIF.

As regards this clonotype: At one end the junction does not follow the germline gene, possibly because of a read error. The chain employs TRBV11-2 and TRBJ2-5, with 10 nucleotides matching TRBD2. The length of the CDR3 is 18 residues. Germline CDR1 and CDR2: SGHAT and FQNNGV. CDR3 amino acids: CAGSLDPWSSGRLETQYF. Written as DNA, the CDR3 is TGTGCCGGCAGCTTAGATCCGTGGTCTAGCGGGAGATTAGAGACCCAGTACTTC.

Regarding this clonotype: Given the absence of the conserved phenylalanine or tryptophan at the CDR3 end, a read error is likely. The CDR3 region has the DNA TGTGCCAGCAGCTTGTGGCGGATGACAGATACGCAGTATTCT. Amino acid sequence: CASSLWRMTDTQYS. The gene calls are TRBV5-6 and TRBJ2-3, with D hard to call. In germline, CDR1 is SGHDT, CDR2 YYEEEE. This CDR3 has 14 residues. Trimming stripped 1 base from V and 3 bases from J, with 9 bases between.

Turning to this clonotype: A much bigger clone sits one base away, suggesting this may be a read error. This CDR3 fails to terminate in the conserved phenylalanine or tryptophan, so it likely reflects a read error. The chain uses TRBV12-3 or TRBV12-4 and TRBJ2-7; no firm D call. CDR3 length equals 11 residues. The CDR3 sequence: CDSSSSYEQYL. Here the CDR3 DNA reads TGTGACAGCAGTTCTTCTTACGAGCAGTACTTA.

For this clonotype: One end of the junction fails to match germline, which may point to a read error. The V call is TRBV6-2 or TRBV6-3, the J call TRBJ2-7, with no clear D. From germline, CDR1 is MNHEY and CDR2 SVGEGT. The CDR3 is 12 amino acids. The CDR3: CGSSPPGGEQYF. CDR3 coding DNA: TGTGGCAGCAGCCCACCCGGCGGCGAGCAGTACTTT.

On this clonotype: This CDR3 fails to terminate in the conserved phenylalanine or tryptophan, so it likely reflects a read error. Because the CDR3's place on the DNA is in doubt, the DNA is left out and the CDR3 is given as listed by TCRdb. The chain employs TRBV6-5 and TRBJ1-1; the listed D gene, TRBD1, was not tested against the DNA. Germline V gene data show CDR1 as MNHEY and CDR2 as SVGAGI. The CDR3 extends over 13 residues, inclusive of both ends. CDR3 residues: CASSQQGGTEAFA.

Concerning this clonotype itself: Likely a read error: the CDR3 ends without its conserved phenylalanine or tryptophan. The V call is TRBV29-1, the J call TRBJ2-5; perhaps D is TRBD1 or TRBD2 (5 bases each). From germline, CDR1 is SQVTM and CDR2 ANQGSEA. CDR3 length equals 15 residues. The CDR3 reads CSVEGETGYQETQYL. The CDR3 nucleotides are TGCAGCGTAGAAGGGGAAACGGGATACCAAGAGACCCAGTACTTA.

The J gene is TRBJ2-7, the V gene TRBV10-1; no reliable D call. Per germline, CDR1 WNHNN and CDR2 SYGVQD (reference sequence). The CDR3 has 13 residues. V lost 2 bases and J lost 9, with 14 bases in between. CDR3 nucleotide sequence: TGCGCCAGCAGTGAGGGTCAAACTGTGGGGCAGTACTTC. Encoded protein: CASSEGQTVGQYF.

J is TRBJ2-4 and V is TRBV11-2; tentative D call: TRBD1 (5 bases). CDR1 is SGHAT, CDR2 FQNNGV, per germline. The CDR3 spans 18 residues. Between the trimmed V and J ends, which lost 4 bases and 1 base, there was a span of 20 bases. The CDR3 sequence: CASSSTGAFTVAKNIQYF. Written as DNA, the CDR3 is TGTGCCAGCAGCTCAACTGGGGCTTTCACGGTGGCCAAAAACATTCAGTACTTC.

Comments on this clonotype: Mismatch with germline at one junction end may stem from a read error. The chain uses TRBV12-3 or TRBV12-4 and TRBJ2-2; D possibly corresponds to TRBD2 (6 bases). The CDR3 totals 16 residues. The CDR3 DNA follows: TGTGCCAACAGTTCACGGGACTGGCGGTTCACCAGGGAGCTGTTTTTT. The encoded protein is CANSSRDWRFTRELFF.